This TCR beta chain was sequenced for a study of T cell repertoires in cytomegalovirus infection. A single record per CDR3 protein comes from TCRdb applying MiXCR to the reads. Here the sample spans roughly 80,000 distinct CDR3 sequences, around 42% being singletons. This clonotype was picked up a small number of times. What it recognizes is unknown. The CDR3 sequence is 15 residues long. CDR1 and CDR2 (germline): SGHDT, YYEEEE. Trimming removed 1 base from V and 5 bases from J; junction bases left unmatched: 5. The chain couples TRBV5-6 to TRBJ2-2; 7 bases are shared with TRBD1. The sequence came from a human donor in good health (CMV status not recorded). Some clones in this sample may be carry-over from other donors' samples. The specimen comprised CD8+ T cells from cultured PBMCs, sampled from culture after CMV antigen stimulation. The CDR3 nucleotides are TGTGCCAGCAGCTTGTACAGGGGAGAGACCGGGGAGCTGTTTTTT. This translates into CASSLYRGETGELFF. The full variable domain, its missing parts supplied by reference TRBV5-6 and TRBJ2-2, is DAGVTQSPTHLIKTRGQQVTLRCSPKSGHDTVSWYQQALGQGPQFIFQYYEEEERQRGNFPDRFSGHQFPNYSSELNVNALLLGDSALYLCASSLYRGETGELFFGEGSRLTVL.